These T cell receptor beta chains were read from a single sample in a study of PD-1 blockade in classical Hodgkin lymphoma. The table came from immunoSEQ multiplex PCR; TCRdb's copy has only in-frame clones and leaves some out. The repertoire holds roughly 13,000 clones, with roughly 84% as singletons. The sequencing used peripheral blood mononuclear cells (PBMCs), collected at baseline. Receptor source: a human donor with classical Hodgkin lymphoma. CDR3s include the opening cysteine and the closing phenylalanine or tryptophan. The D gene is left open where the match is weak. Clone size is stated in some rows and not others, as once, few, many or a class when expanded.

j_call	clone_size	d_call	v_call	cdr3_nt	cdr3_aa
TRBJ1-2	.	.	TRBV7-2	TGTGCCAGCAGCGGGAGGGCAGGGTTGGGGCTGGATGGCTACACCTTC	CASSGRAGLGLDGYTF
TRBJ2-1	.	.	TRBV4-3	TGCGCCAGCAGCCAAGACAGGGGCCGTTTGGAGCAGTTCTTC	CASSQDRGRLEQFF
TRBJ2-5	once	.	TRBV30	TGTGCCTGGAAGCGAGGGGGTGGAGAGACCCAGTACTTC	CAWKRGGGETQYF
TRBJ2-2	.	.	TRBV5-1	TGCGCCAGCAAGGTCCGGAACACCGGGGAGCTGTTTTTT	CASKVRNTGELFF
TRBJ2-7	.	TRBD2	TRBV28	TGTGCCAGCAGACTAGCGCAACAGACGTACGAGCAGTACTTC	CASRLAQQTYEQYF
TRBJ1-2	.	TRBD1	TRBV5-1	TGCGCCAGCAGCTTGACGGTTATGGACAGGGGCAGTTATGGCTACACCTTC	CASSLTVMDRGSYGYTF
TRBJ1-2	.	TRBD1	TRBV5-1	TGCGCCAGCAGCTCGACCGGGACAGGGGTGGACTATGGCTACACCTTC	CASSSTGTGVDYGYTF
TRBJ2-3	.	.	TRBV7-6	TGTGCCAGCAGCCCCGCGCCGGGGGCAGGGAATACGCAGTATTTT	CASSPAPGAGNTQYF
TRBJ2-7	.	.	TRBV28	TGTGCCAGCACACCTCAGGTCGGGAGATCGTACGAGCAGTACTTC	CASTPQVGRSYEQYF
TRBJ1-1	.	.	TRBV4-1	TGCGCCAGCAGCCAAGTGGGGTTTGAGACTGAAGCTTTCTTT	CASSQVGFETEAFF
TRBJ1-1	.	TRBD1	TRBV2	TGTGCCAGCCGGGGACAGCCCATACCGAACACTGAAGCTTTCTTT	CASRGQPIPNTEAFF
TRBJ2-7	.	.	TRBV27	TGTGCCAGCAGCCAAGGGGACCCGGGAGAAGCCTACGAGCAGTACTTC	CASSQGDPGEAYEQYF
TRBJ1-3	.	.	TRBV5-6	TGTGCCAGCAGTCAGGGAAACACCATATATTTT	CASSQGNTIYF
TRBJ2-2	.	TRBD2	TRBV4-1	TGCGCCAGCAGCACCCGGACTAGCGGGGGGGCCGGGGAGCTGTTTTTT	CASSTRTSGGAGELFF
TRBJ1-1	.	TRBD1	TRBV2	TGTGCCAGCAGCGAACAGGGGGAAGCTTTCTTT	CASSEQGEAFF
TRBJ2-1	once	TRBD1	TRBV6-5	TGTGCCAGCAGGGTGGACAGGGGGAGGAGTGAGCAGTTCTTC	CASRVDRGRSEQFF
TRBJ1-1	.	.	TRBV7-9	TGTGCCAGCAGCTTCCGGGGGGCTGACACTGAAGCTTTCTTT	CASSFRGADTEAFF
TRBJ1-1	.	TRBD1	TRBV9	TGTGCCAGCAGCATATGGGACAGGGGTACCACTGAAGCTTTCTTT	CASSIWDRGTTEAFF
TRBJ2-1	.	.	TRBV30	TGTGCCTGGAGCAGGGGAGGAACTTACAATGAGCAGTTCTTC	CAWSRGGTYNEQFF
TRBJ2-5	.	TRBD1	TRBV28	TGTGCCACGACACTAAGGCCCAGGACAGGGAATGCGGAGACCCAGTACTTC	CATTLRPRTGNAETQYF
TRBJ1-5	.	.	TRBV28	TGTGCCAGCGACTTAAGGAATCAGCCCCAGCATTTT	CASDLRNQPQHF
TRBJ2-7	.	TRBD2	TRBV30	TGTGCCTGGAGTGTCGGGGGGGACACGTGGATTGTGCAGTACTTC	CAWSVGGDTWIVQYF
TRBJ2-3	.	TRBD1	TRBV11-3	TGTGCCAGCAGCGGGCCGGGACAGGGATCTCGCATCACAGATACGCAGTATTTT	CASSGPGQGSRITDTQYF
TRBJ1-2	.	.	TRBV30	TGTGCTGGGGGGACTGCCGAATTCATTAACTATGGCTACACCTTC	CAGGTAEFINYGYTF
TRBJ1-5	.	.	TRBV27	TGTGCCAGCAGCCCCCTGGGCCAGCCCCAGCATTTT	CASSPLGQPQHF
TRBJ1-3	.	.	TRBV2	TGTGCCAGCAGTTCCGGACCTCGGACCTATGGAAACACCATATATTTT	CASSSGPRTYGNTIYF
TRBJ1-6	once	.	TRBV9	TGTGCCAGCAGCGACTCGCTCCGGGACCCCTCCTCACCCCTCCACTTT	CASSDSLRDPSSPLHF
TRBJ2-1	.	TRBD2	TRBV11-3	TGTGCCAGCAGCTTACCCCGCGGGGGGGCGGTTTCAGGTGAGCAGTTCTTC	CASSLPRGGAVSGEQFF
TRBJ2-1	.	TRBD1	TRBV5-1	TGCGCCAGCAGCTCCGGACAGGGGGCCTACAATGAGCAGTTCTTC	CASSSGQGAYNEQFF
TRBJ1-3	.	.	TRBV9	TGTGCCAGCAGCGTAGGGTATCCAGGAGCCTTCTCTGGAAACACCATATATTTT	CASSVGYPGAFSGNTIYF
TRBJ1-1	few	TRBD1	TRBV2	TGTGCCAGCAGACAGGGGACTGAAGCTTTCTTT	CASRQGTEAFF
TRBJ2-2	once	.	TRBV7-2	TGTGCCAGCAGCTTAGAGGGTACCGGGGAGCTGTTTTTT	CASSLEGTGELFF
TRBJ2-1	.	.	TRBV9	TGTGCCAGCAGCGTATCCCCCATATCGGTGGGAGTGTACAATGAGCAGTTCTTC	CASSVSPISVGVYNEQFF
TRBJ2-5	.	.	TRBV10-2	TGCGCCAGCACGGAGCAGAACCAAGAGACCCAGTACTTC	CASTEQNQETQYF
TRBJ2-3	.	.	TRBV9	TGTGCCAGCAGCCGACCCCGGGACTCTGTCACAGATACGCAGTATTTT	CASSRPRDSVTDTQYF
TRBJ2-1	once	TRBD2	TRBV7-3	TGTGCCAGCAGCTCTAGCGGGAGTCGGAATGAGCAGTTCTTC	CASSSSGSRNEQFF
TRBJ2-3	.	TRBD2	TRBV20-1	TGCAGTGCTAGTCCCGGGACTACCCCATTT	CSASPGTTPF
TRBJ2-5	.	.	TRBV11-3	TGTGCCAGCAGCGGAGGGACGGAACAAGAGACCCAGTACTTC	CASSGGTEQETQYF
TRBJ1-2	.	.	TRBV5-1	TGCGCCAGCAGCAACGACGGTTCAAACGGCTACACCTTC	CASSNDGSNGYTF
TRBJ2-2	once	.	TRBV27	TGTGCCAGCAGTTTACGGGCAGGGGATTACACCGGGGAGCTGTTTTTT	CASSLRAGDYTGELFF
TRBJ2-7	.	.	TRBV25-1	TGTGCCAGCAGTGCGGTGGGGCGCCGCTGGGAGCAGTACTTC	CASSAVGRRWEQYF
TRBJ1-3	.	.	TRBV30	TGTGCCTGGAGTCCCCAGGACACCATATATTTT	CAWSPQDTIYF
TRBJ2-7	.	.	TRBV28	TGTGCCAGCAGTTTATTCTTCCGCTACGAGCAGTACTTC	CASSLFFRYEQYF
TRBJ2-5	.	TRBD2	TRBV4-2	TGTGCCAGCAGCCAATCACTAGCGGGGGGGCAGGAGACCCAGTACTTC	CASSQSLAGGQETQYF
TRBJ1-1	.	.	TRBV5-4	TGTGCCAGCAGCTCCGCGTCTAACACTGAAGCTTTCTTT	CASSSASNTEAFF
TRBJ1-1	.	.	TRBV10-2	TGCGCCAGCAGTGAGAGTGGAACAGGGTGGGTCCGAGCTTTCTTT	CASSESGTGWVRAFF
TRBJ2-1	.	TRBD2	TRBV4-2	TGTGCCAGCAGCCAAGATAGGAAGGCGGGGGGGATACACAATGAGCAGTTCTTC	CASSQDRKAGGIHNEQFF
TRBJ1-2	few	.	TRBV7-9	TGTGCCAGCAGCTTAGCTGTCAGGACAGCTGGCGTCTATGGCTACACCTTC	CASSLAVRTAGVYGYTF
TRBJ1-5	.	.	TRBV19	TGTGCCAGTAGTATTTGGCCATGGGGGGCTAGCAATCAGCCCCAGCATTTT	CASSIWPWGASNQPQHF
TRBJ1-1	.	TRBD1	TRBV5-1	TGCGCCAGCAGCCCCCGGGACAGGGGCGGGAGGGGTGAAGCTTTCTTT	CASSPRDRGGRGEAFF
TRBJ1-1	once	.	TRBV5-4	TGTGCCAGCAGCCGAGGGGTGATGAACACTGAAGCTTTCTTT	CASSRGVMNTEAFF
TRBJ2-3	.	.	TRBV27	TGTGCCAGCAGCCTTTCTTGGGGTACGCAGTATTTT	CASSLSWGTQYF
TRBJ2-3	once	.	TRBV27	TGTGCCAGCAATCCCTTCGGGGCGATCACAGATACGCAGTATTTT	CASNPFGAITDTQYF
TRBJ2-1	.	.	TRBV7-9	TGTGCCAGCAGCTTGTGGAATGAGCAGTTCTTC	CASSLWNEQFF
TRBJ2-1	.	.	TRBV5-1	TGCGCCAGCAGCTTGGGTCGGGGTGGTTCCAATGAGCAGTTCTTC	CASSLGRGGSNEQFF
TRBJ2-3	once	.	TRBV5-6	TGTGCCAGCAGCCCGGGACTTCTCACAGATACGCAGTATTTT	CASSPGLLTDTQYF
TRBJ2-6	.	.	TRBV28	TGTGCCAGCAGTTTTCAGACAGTTGGGGCCAACGTCCTGACTTTC	CASSFQTVGANVLTF
TRBJ2-1	.	.	TRBV9	TGTGCCAGCAGCACGAACAGGTTTAGCGTGGACAATGAGCAGTTCTTC	CASSTNRFSVDNEQFF
TRBJ1-5	.	.	TRBV6-5	TGTGCCAGCAGTTACAGTTCAGTGGGGAGGCAGCCCCAGCATTTT	CASSYSSVGRQPQHF